A single sample is the source of the 20 T cell receptor beta chains below, sequenced in a study of blood T cell repertoires in COVID-19. Profiled with immunoSEQ multiplex PCR; TCRdb holds only in-frame clones, not every one. The repertoire holds a few hundred thousand clones, with approximately 86% as singletons. The sample was peripheral blood. All receptors come from a man in his forties who had recovered from COVID-19.

Only a few counts were recorded for this clone. The chain recombines TRBV7-2 with TRBJ2-2; TRBD2 matches at 8 bases. Germline-derived CDR1 and CDR2 are SGHTA and FQGNSA. The J segment lost 6 bases and the V segment lost 3 bases, leaving 6 bases of the junction unmatched. CDR3 size: 15 residues. CDR3 loop: CASSFRLAKAGELFF. CDR3 nucleotides: TGTGCCAGCAGCTTCAGACTAGCGAAGGCCGGGGAGCTGTTTTTT.

The rearrangement joins TRBV28 to TRBJ1-5; the D gene is possibly TRBD1 (5 bases). There are 15 residues in the CDR3. Per germline, CDR1 MDHEN and CDR2 SYDVKM. The V and J ends lost 7 bases and 7 bases respectively, with 20 bases between them. The CDR3 here is CASTLYQGIGQPQHF. The DNA for the CDR3 is TGTGCCAGCACCCTATACCAGGGTATAGGACAGCCCCAGCATTTT. The full variable domain, in which reference TRBV28 and TRBJ1-5 provide the parts outside the CDR3, is DVKVTQSSRYLVKRTGEKVFLECVQDMDHENMFWYRQDPGLGLRLIYFSYDVKMKEKGDIPEGYSVSREKKERFSLILESASTNQTSMYLCASTLYQGIGQPQHFGDGTRLSIL.

The V and J genes are TRBV7-8 and TRBJ2-1, with 11 bases aligning to TRBD2. V gave up 8 bases and J gave up 3 bases; unmatched junction bases: 12. In germline, CDR1 is SGHVS, CDR2 FQNEAQ. This CDR3 is 17 amino acids long. This chain's CDR3 is CASENIAGGPNYNEQFF. Written as DNA, the CDR3 is TGTGCCAGCGAGAATATAGCGGGAGGGCCGAACTACAATGAGCAGTTCTTC. Supplemented by reference TRBV7-8 and TRBJ2-1, the full variable domain reads GAGVSQSPRYKVAKRGQDVALRCDPISGHVSLFWYQQALGQGPEFLTYFQNEAQLDKSGLPSDRFFAERPEGSVSTLKIQRTQQEDSAVYLCASENIAGGPNYNEQFFGPGTRLTVL.

The rearrangement links TRBV5-1 to TRBJ2-1; tentatively, D is TRBD1 (7 bases). CDR1 is SGHRS, CDR2 YFSETQ, per germline. This CDR3 contains 16 residues. V lost 3 bases and J 1 base, leaving 14 bases between the germline ends. CDR3 loop: CASSWGAGGSYNEQFF. CDR3 sequence (DNA): TGCGCCAGCAGCTGGGGGGCAGGGGGTTCCTACAATGAGCAGTTCTTC.

The chain links TRBV6-2 or TRBV6-3 to TRBJ2-3; 11 nucleotides align to TRBD2. This CDR3 contains 15 residues. The V gene end was trimmed by 5 bases and the J gene end by 1 base; junction bases not matched to a gene: 2. CDR1 MNHEY and CDR2 SVGEGT come from the germline V gene. The CDR3 nucleotides read TGTGCCAGCAGTCTAGCGGGGGGCCGCACAGATACGCAGTATTTT. As protein: CASSLAGGRTDTQYF.

The chain is built from TRBV9 and TRBJ1-2; the D is unclear. The CDR3 runs to 15 residues. V lost 1 base and J 2 bases, leaving 12 bases between the germline ends. Germline loops: CDR1 SGDLS, CDR2 YYNGEE. DNA for the CDR3: TGTGCCAGCAGCGTAACATGGGCGGGAAACTATGGCTACACCTTC. Protein product: CASSVTWAGNYGYTF.

This chain uses TRBV18 with TRBJ2-7; TRBD2 matches 8 bases. V lost 2 bases to trimming and J lost 8 bases; unmatched junction nucleotides: 8. This CDR3 region has 14 residues. Per the germline V gene, CDR1 is KGHSH and CDR2 is LQKENI. The DNA for the CDR3 is TGTGCCAGCTCACCATCGGGACTAGGGTATCAGCAGTACTTC. Translated: CASSPSGLGYQQYF.

The rearrangement joins TRBV7-9 to TRBJ2-5; 7 bases are a match to TRBD2. The germline CDR1 and CDR2 sequences are SEHNR and FQNEAQ (reference sequence). J was trimmed by 5 bases and V by 3 bases; bases with no gene match: 3. The CDR3 contains 13 residues. Written as DNA, the CDR3 is TGTGCCAGCAGCTTGGGGAGGGCGGAGACCCAGTACTTC. The encoded protein is CASSLGRAETQYF. Based on the CDR3 plus reference TRBV7-9 and TRBJ2-5, the full variable domain is DTGVSQNPRHKITKRGQNVTFRCDPISEHNRLYWYRQTLGQGPEFLTYFQNEAQLEKSRLLSDRFSAERPKGSFSTLEIQRTEQGDSAMYLCASSLGRAETQYFGPGTRLLVL.

The rearrangement links TRBV11-2 to TRBJ2-1; D unresolved. The V and J ends lost 4 bases and 9 bases respectively, with 10 bases between them. The CDR3 is made up of 12 amino acids. CDR1 is SGHAT, CDR2 FQNNGV, per germline. As DNA, the CDR3 is TGTGCCAGCAGCTCGGGTCCTTTTGAGCAGTTCTTC. Amino acids: CASSSGPFEQFF.

This clone was seen a handful of times. The chain joins TRBV7-2 to TRBJ1-3; D gene unclear. The CDR3 contains 17 residues. Germline V CDR1 and CDR2: SGHTA, FQGNSA. The V and J ends lost 1 base and 0 bases respectively, with 13 bases between them. The CDR3 is CASSLESLISSGNTIYF. CDR3 nucleotides: TGTGCCAGCAGCTTAGAGTCCTTGATTAGCTCTGGAAACACCATATATTTT. Full variable domain (remainder filled in from reference TRBV7-2 and TRBJ1-3): GAGVSQSPSNKVTEKGKDVELRCDPISGHTALYWYRQSLGQGLEFLIYFQGNSAPDKSGLPSDRFSAERTGGSVSTLTIQRTQQEDSAVYLCASSLESLISSGNTIYFGEGSWLTVV.

The gene calls are TRBV21-1 and TRBJ2-1; the D segment call TRBD1 is taken from the table without a DNA check. TRBV21-1 is annotated as a pseudogene. The CDR3 is 11 amino acids. The DNA of the CDR3 is TGTGTCGCGGAAGGGGTTGGGGAGCAGTTCTTC. Translated, it gives CVAEGVGEQFF.

A remark on this clone: The junction and the germline gene differ at one end; a read error may be behind it. This chain uses TRBV5-1 with TRBJ2-6; 12 bases match TRBD2. Germline-derived CDR1 and CDR2 are SGHRS and YFSETQ. The CDR3 runs 20 residues. CDR3 nucleotide sequence: TGCGGCAGCAGCCCCTTTGGACTAGCGGGAACCTACTCTGGGGCCAACGTCCTGACTTTC. As protein: CGSSPFGLAGTYSGANVLTF. The full variable domain, its missing parts supplied by reference TRBV5-1 and TRBJ2-6, is KAGVTQTPRYLIKTRGQQVTLSCSPISGHRSVSWYQQTPGQGLQFLFEYFSETQRNKGNFPGRFSGRQFSNSRSEMNVSTLELGDSALYLCGSSPFGLAGTYSGANVLTFGAGSRLTVL.

In its sample, this clone was seen once. The CDR3 region has the DNA TGCGCCAGCAGGGCGGGCGGGATACTCTACAATGAGCAGTTCTTC. Translated: CASRAGGILYNEQFF. This chain joins TRBV5-1 and TRBJ2-1; D is perhaps TRBD2 (6 bases). The germline V gene encodes CDR1 SGHRS and CDR2 YFSETQ. The CDR3 loop spans 15 amino acids. Trimming took 5 bases from V and 3 from J, leaving 15 bases between them.

This chain connects TRBV27 to TRBJ2-7; a weak D match, TRBD1 (6 bases). Trimming pared 6 bases from V and 3 bases from J, leaving 15 bases between. Germline V gives CDR1 MNHEY, CDR2 SMNVEV (reference sequence). The CDR3 length is 14 residues. The CDR3 region is CASSHTRGGYEQYF. CDR3 DNA: TGTGCCAGCAGCCATACGAGAGGGGGCTACGAGCAGTACTTC.

The chain is built from TRBV19 and TRBJ1-2; TRBD1 agrees at 9 bases. Germline assignment: CDR1 LNHDA and CDR2 SQIVND (reference sequence). The junction had 11 bases not matched to a gene; V was cut back by 2 bases and J by 7 bases. CDR3 length: 16 amino acids. The DNA of the CDR3 is TGTGCCAGTAGTATAAGGAGACGGGACAGGGCGACTGGCTACACCTTC. Translated: CASSIRRRDRATGYTF.

V gene TRBV6-5 combines with J gene TRBJ2-1; 10 bases align to TRBD2. The CDR3 sequence is 14 residues long. The V and J ends lost 5 bases and 4 bases, in that order; junction bases with no gene match: 2. Germline V lookup: CDR1 MNHEY, CDR2 SVGAGI. CDR3 DNA: TGTGCCAGCAGTCCTAGCGGGAGATACAATGAGCAGTTCTTC. This translates into CASSPSGRYNEQFF.

This chain links TRBV19 with TRBJ2-5; TRBD1 aligns across 9 bases. The germline V gene encodes CDR1 LNHDA and CDR2 SQIVND (reference sequence). The CDR3 runs to 16 residues. Trimming took 4 bases from V and 1 from J; bases not matched to a gene: 7. The CDR3, as DNA: TGTGCCAGTAGTAAAAGGACAGGGGCCACCCAAGAGACCCAGTACTTC. Translated, it gives CASSKRTGATQETQYF.

V gene TRBV6-6 combines with J gene TRBJ1-2; 8 bases agree with TRBD1. The CDR3 contains 13 residues. V trimming: 6 bases; J trimming: 7 bases; junction bases outside the gene matches: 7. The germline V gene encodes CDR1 MNHNY and CDR2 SVGAGI (reference sequence). The CDR3 protein is CASRPDRVAGYTF. CDR3 nucleotide sequence: TGTGCCAGCAGACCGGACAGGGTCGCTGGCTACACCTTC.

This chain links TRBV7-9 with TRBJ2-1, with D possibly matching TRBD2 (6 bases). Germline V gene sequence: CDR1 SEHNR, CDR2 FQNEAQ (reference sequence). V lost 2 bases to trimming and J lost 3 bases, with 8 bases between them. CDR3 length equals 14 residues. The CDR3: CASSLLGGYNEQFF. CDR3 nucleotide sequence: TGTGCCAGCAGCTTATTGGGGGGCTACAATGAGCAGTTCTTC.

V is TRBV19 and J is TRBJ2-3, with 9 bases identical to TRBD1. Germline loops: CDR1 LNHDA, CDR2 SQIVND (reference sequence). The CDR3 runs 14 residues. Unmatched junction bases numbered 10, after V lost 6 bases and J lost 9 bases. CDR3 residues: CASSRGTGYETQYF. CDR3 DNA sequence: TGTGCCAGTAGCAGAGGGACAGGGTATGAGACGCAGTATTTT.